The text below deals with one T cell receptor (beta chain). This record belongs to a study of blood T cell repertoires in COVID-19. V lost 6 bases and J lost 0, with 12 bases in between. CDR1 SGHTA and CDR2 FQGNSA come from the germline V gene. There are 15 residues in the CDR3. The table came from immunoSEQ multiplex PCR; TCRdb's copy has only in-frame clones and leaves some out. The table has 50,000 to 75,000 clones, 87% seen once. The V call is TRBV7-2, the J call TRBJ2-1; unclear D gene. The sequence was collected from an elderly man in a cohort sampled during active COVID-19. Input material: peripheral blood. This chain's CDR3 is CASRLHISSYNEQFF. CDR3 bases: TGTGCCAGCAGACTACACATTAGCTCCTACAATGAGCAGTTCTTC.